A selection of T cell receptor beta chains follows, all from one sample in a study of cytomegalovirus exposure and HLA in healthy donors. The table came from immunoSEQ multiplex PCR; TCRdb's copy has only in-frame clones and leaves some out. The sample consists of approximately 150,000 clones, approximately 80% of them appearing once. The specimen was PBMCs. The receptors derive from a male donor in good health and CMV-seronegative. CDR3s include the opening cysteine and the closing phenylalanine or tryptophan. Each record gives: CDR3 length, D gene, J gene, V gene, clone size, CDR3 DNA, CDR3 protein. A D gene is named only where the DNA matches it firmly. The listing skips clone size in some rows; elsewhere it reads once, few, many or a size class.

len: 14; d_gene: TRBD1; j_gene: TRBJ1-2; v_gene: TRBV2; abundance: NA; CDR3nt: TGTGCCAGCAGTGAACGACAGGGGGCATATGGCTACACCTTC; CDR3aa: CASSERQGAYGYTF
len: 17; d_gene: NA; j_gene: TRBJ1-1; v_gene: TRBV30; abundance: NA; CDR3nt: TGTGCCTGGAGTGTAGCAAAAGGAGGCCTCCTAAACACTGAAGCTTTCTTT; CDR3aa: CAWSVAKGGLLNTEAFF
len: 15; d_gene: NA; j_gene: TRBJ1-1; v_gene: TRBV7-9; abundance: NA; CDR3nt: TGTGCCAGCAGCTTCGGAGGGGCGACGAACACTGAAGCTTTCTTT; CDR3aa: CASSFGGATNTEAFF
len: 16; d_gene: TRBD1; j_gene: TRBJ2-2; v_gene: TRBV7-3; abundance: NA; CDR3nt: TGTGCCAGCAGCTCCGGACAGGGGACCGGCTCCGGGGAGCTGTTTTTT; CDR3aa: CASSSGQGTGSGELFF
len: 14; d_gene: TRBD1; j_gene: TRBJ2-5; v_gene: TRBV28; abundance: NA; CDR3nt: TGTGCCAGCAGTTTAAGACAGGGCTTAGAGACCCAGTACTTC; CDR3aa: CASSLRQGLETQYF
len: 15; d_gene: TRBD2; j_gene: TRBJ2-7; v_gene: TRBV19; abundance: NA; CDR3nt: TGTGCCAGTAGTACCGCTAGCGGGGAATACTACGAGCAGTACTTC; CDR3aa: CASSTASGEYYEQYF
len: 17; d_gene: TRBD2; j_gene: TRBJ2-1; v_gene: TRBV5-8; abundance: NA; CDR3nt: TGTGCCAGCAGCCAAGGACTAGCACGGGATACCTACAATGAGCAGTTCTTC; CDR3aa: CASSQGLARDTYNEQFF
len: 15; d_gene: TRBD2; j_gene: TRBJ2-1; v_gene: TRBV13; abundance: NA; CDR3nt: TGTGCCAGCAGCTGGGCTAGCGGGAGTATAAATGAGCAGTTCTTC; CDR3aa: CASSWASGSINEQFF
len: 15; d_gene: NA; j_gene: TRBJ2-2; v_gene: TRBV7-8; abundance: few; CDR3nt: TGTGCCAGCGTACTCAGACCAGAAGGGGCCGGGGAGCTGTTTTTT; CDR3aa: CASVLRPEGAGELFF
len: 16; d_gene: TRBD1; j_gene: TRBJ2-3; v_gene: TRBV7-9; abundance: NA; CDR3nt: TGTGCCAGCAGTAGAACAGGGGGCGCGTCCCCAGATACGCAGTATTTT; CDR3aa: CASSRTGGASPDTQYF